Sequencing of this TCR beta chain was carried out in a study of PD-1 blockade in classical Hodgkin lymphoma. Study-level points and caveats: Newly diagnosed patients were said to have less baseline TCR diversity than healthy donors did.

The assay was immunoSEQ multiplex PCR, and TCRdb's table has in-frame clones only and misses some. The sample shows about 17,000 clones, more than 55% of them seen only once. Brentuximab vedotin exposure varied among the patients, all of whom had relapsed after autologous stem cell transplantation. V shed 2 bases and J shed 6 bases, with 10 bases lying between them. This CDR3 spans 13 amino acids. Germline values: CDR1 SGHAT, CDR2 FQNNGV. A remark on this clone: Antigen unknown.

The TCR comes from a human donor with classical Hodgkin lymphoma. V gene TRBV11-2 combines with J gene TRBJ1-2; possible D gene TRBD1, 6 bases. The sample here was peripheral blood mononuclear cells (PBMCs), taken before the second cycle of nivolumab. CDR3 in DNA: TGTGCCAGCAGCTTACTACAGGGAAATGGCTACACCTTC. It specifies CASSLLQGNGYTF. Complete variable domain (other parts from reference TRBV11-2 and TRBJ1-2): EAGVAQSPRYKIIEKRQSVAFWCNPISGHATLYWYQQILGQGPKLLIQFQNNGVVDDSQLPKDRFSAERLKGVDSTLKIQPAKLEDSAVYLCASSLLQGNGYTFGSGTRLTVV.